This T cell receptor beta chain was captured in a study of somatic mutations in cytotoxic T cells in rheumatoid arthritis. Study-level results: The targets (antigens) of the expanded CD8+ clones were not known. The study found CD8+ clonality increased with age in rheumatoid arthritis patients, not healthy controls.

V lost 5 bases to trimming and J lost 5 bases; unmatched junction nucleotides: 8. CDR1 is MGHRA, CDR2 YSYEKL, per germline. The CDR3 sequence is 16 residues long. The protocol was immunoSEQ multiplex PCR, while the TCRdb copy is restricted to in-frame clones and leaves out a portion. The sample holds about 20,000 clones, around 85% seen once. Notes on this clone: Its antigen is undetermined.

The receptor comes from a woman aged 40 to 50 with rheumatoid arthritis. The sequenced material came from CD8+ T cells sorted from blood. V and J are TRBV4-1 and TRBJ2-2; TRBD1 matches at 10 bases. CDR3 protein: CASSDRDRGETGELFF. DNA for the CDR3: TGCGCCAGCAGCGACCGGGACAGGGGCGAGACCGGGGAGCTGTTTTTT.